The 18 T cell receptor beta chains below were found in one sample sequenced in a study of radiotherapy plus CTLA-4 blockade in lung cancer. The data were produced by immunoSEQ multiplex PCR, yet TCRdb's version contains in-frame clones alone and is incomplete. The repertoire includes roughly 90,000 clones, roughly 80% of them detected once, and about 26% sits in the top ten. This specimen was peripheral blood, taken from a patient treated with radiotherapy plus ipilimumab. These receptors were collected from a human donor with non-small cell lung cancer that progressed on radiotherapy plus ipilimumab.

This clone was picked up one time. Here the CDR3 reads CASSSGEYQETQYF. As DNA, the CDR3 is TGTGCCAGCAGCTCGGGGGAGTACCAAGAGACCCAGTACTTC. The chain couples TRBV7-9 to TRBJ2-5, with D possibly being TRBD2 (6 bases). Germline CDR1 reads SEHNR; CDR2 reads FQNEAQ (reference sequence). V shed 4 bases and J shed 0 bases, with 9 bases lying between them. The CDR3 runs to 14 residues. The full variable domain, rest sourced from reference TRBV7-9 and TRBJ2-5, is DTGVSQNPRHKITKRGQNVTFRCDPISEHNRLYWYRQTLGQGPEFLTYFQNEAQLEKSRLLSDRFSAERPKGSFSTLEIQRTEQGDSAMYLCASSSGEYQETQYFGPGTRLLVL.

The genes are TRBV5-1 and TRBJ2-3, with 9 nucleotides matching TRBD2. CDR1 is SGHRS and CDR2 is YFSETQ in the germline V gene. CDR3 length equals 13 residues. Trimming took 9 bases from V and 3 from J; bases not matched to a gene: 5. The CDR3 protein is CATRLAATDTQYF. CDR3 DNA: TGCGCCACCCGACTAGCGGCGACAGATACGCAGTATTTT. Supplemented by reference TRBV5-1 and TRBJ2-3, the full variable domain reads KAGVTQTPRYLIKTRGQQVTLSCSPISGHRSVSWYQQTPGQGLQFLFEYFSETQRNKGNFPGRFSGRQFSNSRSEMNVSTLELGDSALYLCATRLAATDTQYFGPGTRLTVL.

The chain recombines TRBV27 with TRBJ2-3; D unclear. V lost 5 bases, J lost 0 bases, and 12 bases lay in between. This CDR3 region has 15 residues. The germline gives CDR1 MNHEY, CDR2 SMNVEV (reference sequence). CDR3 residues: CASSPQLGSTDTQYF. The CDR3 DNA sequence: TGTGCCAGCAGTCCCCAACTGGGGAGCACAGATACGCAGTATTTT.

This chain connects TRBV25-1 to TRBJ2-7; 7 bases line up with TRBD1. Germline CDR1 is MGHDK and CDR2 is SYGVNS. V gave up 6 bases and J gave up 7 bases; unmatched junction bases: 15. The CDR3 has 15 amino acids. The CDR3 loop reads CASRLDGGQGVEQYF. The CDR3 coding sequence is TGTGCCAGCAGGTTAGACGGAGGTCAGGGGGTAGAGCAGTACTTC.

The chain has TRBV28 and TRBJ2-7; 8 nucleotides match TRBD2. In germline, CDR1 is MDHEN, CDR2 SYDVKM. The ends lost 5 bases at V and 0 bases at J; junction bases unmatched: 24. This CDR3 region has 21 residues. CDR3 in amino acids: CASSTPYLAGAATRGSYEQYV. CDR3 bases: TGTGCCAGCAGTACACCGTATCTAGCGGGCGCAGCAACCCGAGGCTCCTACGAGCAGTACGTC.

In its sample, this clone was seen a few times. J is TRBJ1-2 and V is TRBV4-2, with D perhaps matching TRBD1 (5 bases). The CDR3 length is 14 residues. V dropped 1 base and J dropped 5 bases, with 11 bases sitting between them. Germline-derived CDR1 and CDR2 are LGHNA and YNFKEQ. The CDR3 bases are TGTGCCAGCAGCCAAGGAGACAGTTCTTATGGCTACACCTTC. This translates into CASSQGDSSYGYTF.

The CDR3 loop reads CASSRGAGGVADTEAFF. Written as DNA, the CDR3 is TGTGCCAGCAGCCGGGGGGCAGGGGGAGTGGCGGACACTGAAGCTTTCTTT. The chain carries TRBV5-4 and TRBJ1-1; 7 nucleotides align to TRBD1. The CDR3 contains 17 residues. The germline V gene has CDR1 SGHNT and CDR2 YYREEE (reference sequence). With 4 bases clipped from V and 3 bases from J, the junction kept 15 bases outside the gene matches.

The V gene is TRBV5-1, the J gene TRBJ2-7, with TRBD1 matching over 7 bases. Trimming removed 0 bases from V and 10 bases from J; junction bases left unmatched: 7. CDR3 length: 13 amino acids. CDR1 SGHRS and CDR2 YFSETQ come from the germline V gene. The CDR3 coding sequence is TGCGCCAGCAGCTTGGACAACGACAGGGCCCAGTACTTC. This translates into CASSLDNDRAQYF.

The gene calls are TRBV27 and TRBJ1-5, with no clear D. CDR3 length: 15 amino acids. Deletions cut 0 bases from V and 0 bases from J, with 6 bases between. Germline CDR1 reads MNHEY; CDR2 reads SMNVEV (reference sequence). The CDR3 DNA reads as TGTGCCAGCAGTTTATCAAGTTTTAGCAATCAGCCCCAGCATTTT. As protein: CASSLSSFSNQPQHF.

The chain links TRBV4-2 to TRBJ2-2; no firm D call. There are 14 residues in the CDR3. Germline loops: CDR1 LGHNA, CDR2 YNFKEQ. Trimming stripped 1 base from V and 1 base from J, with 4 bases between. The CDR3 is CASSQAMNTGELFF. CDR3 nucleotides: TGTGCCAGCAGCCAAGCAATGAACACCGGGGAGCTGTTTTTT.

The chain employs TRBV4-1 and TRBJ2-1, with no clear D. V was clipped by 0 bases and J by 6 bases, with 12 bases between them. Germline values: CDR1 MGHRA, CDR2 YSYEKL. CDR3 length equals 15 residues. The chain's CDR3 is CASSQDLVARNEQFF. The CDR3, as DNA: TGCGCCAGCAGCCAAGATTTGGTAGCCCGCAATGAGCAGTTCTTC.

This clone appeared a single time. The rearrangement uses TRBV6-5 and TRBJ1-1, with D possibly TRBD1 on 5 matching bases. V lost 0 bases to trimming and J lost 0 bases, with 11 bases between them. This CDR3 contains 16 residues. CDR1 MNHEY and CDR2 SVGAGI come from the germline V gene. The CDR3 loop reads CASSYSTGALNTEAFF. The CDR3 nucleotides are TGTGCCAGCAGTTACTCTACAGGTGCTTTGAACACTGAAGCTTTCTTT.

V is TRBV5-1 and J is TRBJ2-7, with 12 positions matching TRBD2. V lost 4 bases, J lost 5 bases, and 7 bases stayed unmatched. The length of the CDR3 is 15 residues. Germline V gives CDR1 SGHRS, CDR2 YFSETQ. CDR3 amino acids: CASSMGLAGGDEQYF. The CDR3 DNA is TGCGCCAGCAGCATGGGACTAGCGGGTGGGGACGAGCAGTACTTC.

This clone occurred a few times. This chain connects TRBV30 to TRBJ2-7, with 10 bases that match TRBD2. Germline lookup yields CDR1 GTSNPN and CDR2 SVGIG (reference sequence). V gave up 2 bases and J gave up 6 bases; unmatched junction bases: 10. The CDR3 extends over 15 amino acids. The CDR3 region has the DNA TGTGCCTGGAGTCTAGCGGGAGCTTATACTGGCGAGCAGTACGTC. It is translated as CAWSLAGAYTGEQYV.

This chain connects TRBV5-1 to TRBJ2-7; D possibly corresponds to TRBD2 (6 bases). Germline loops: CDR1 SGHRS, CDR2 YFSETQ. Trimming stripped 1 base from V and 2 bases from J, with 22 bases between. There are 18 residues in the CDR3. CDR3 nucleotides: TGCGCCAGCAGCTTGCTAGCGACGGTAAGGGGCAGTACCTACGAGCAGTACTTC. This gives the protein CASSLLATVRGSTYEQYF.

The chain links TRBV5-1 to TRBJ1-3; 11 bases align to TRBD1. The junction had 6 bases not matched to a gene; V was cut back by 4 bases and J by 0 bases. CDR3 length equals 17 residues. Germline assignment: CDR1 SGHRS and CDR2 YFSETQ. CDR3 sequence: CASSTGTGGISGNTIYF. The DNA of the CDR3 is TGCGCCAGCAGCACCGGGACAGGGGGGATCTCTGGAAACACCATATATTTT.

The rearrangement links TRBV6-5 to TRBJ2-5; TRBD2 might be the D (6 bases). Germline V gene sequence: CDR1 MNHEY, CDR2 SVGAGI. The CDR3 is 16 amino acids. Trimming pared 3 bases from V and 2 bases from J, leaving 16 bases between. This CDR3 reads CASSYTSQTWQETQYF. In DNA form, the CDR3 reads TGTGCCAGCAGTTATACTAGCCAGACGTGGCAAGAGACCCAGTACTTC.

The chain employs TRBV5-1 and TRBJ2-1; TRBD2 aligns across 10 bases. Germline trimming cut 5 bases from V and 5 bases from J; bases unmatched to any gene: 4. This CDR3 is 14 amino acids long. CDR1 and CDR2 (germline): SGHRS, YFSETQ. The CDR3 loop is CASRLAGIDNEQFF. The CDR3 coding sequence is TGCGCCAGCAGACTAGCGGGAATTGACAATGAGCAGTTCTTC.